The next 3 T cell receptor beta chains were all read from a single sample in a study of CD8+ T cells in alopecia areata. The sequencing template was cDNA reverse transcribed from extracted RNA. Sequencing was performed with immunoSEQ multiplex PCR; in TCRdb, only in-frame clones are kept and a portion is missing. In the table there are about 42,000 clones, roughly 65% of which are singletons. Treatment denoted: oral pan-JAK inhibitor, 5-10 mg twice daily. This specimen was CD8+ T cells sorted from blood, taken at week 4, from a patient treated with tofacitinib. These receptors were taken from a human donor with alopecia areata.

This chain joins TRBV6-1 and TRBJ2-1, with D possibly TRBD2 on 6 matching bases. Germline assignment: CDR1 MNHNS and CDR2 SASEGT. The CDR3 is 15 residues long. Trimming shortened V by 7 bases and J by 6 bases, and 19 bases separated the two germline ends. The CDR3 DNA sequence: TGTGCCAGCACCCTAGGTGCGGGGCGCGGCAATGAGCAGTTCTTC. Translating gives CASTLGAGRGNEQFF.

This clone was seen only a few times. V gene TRBV7-2 combines with J gene TRBJ2-7, with TRBD2 matching 15 bases. CDR1 is SGHTA and CDR2 is FQGNSA in the germline V gene. CDR3 length: 19 residues. Trimming took 4 bases from V and 1 from J; bases not matched to a gene: 11. For the CDR3, the DNA is TGTGCCAGCAGCTCCCCCAGGGGGACTAGCGGGGGGTCGTCCTACGAGCAGTACTTC. Its translation: CASSSPRGTSGGSSYEQYF.

This clone was seen a handful of times. The V and J genes are TRBV30 and TRBJ1-2; D ambiguous. The CDR3 is 13 amino acids. Germline V gene sequence: CDR1 GTSNPN, CDR2 SVGIG (reference sequence). V lost 3 bases, J lost 6 bases, and 14 bases lay in between. In nucleotides, the CDR3 is TGTGCCTGGAGAGACGGTGCAGTCGATGGCTACACCTTC. It specifies CAWRDGAVDGYTF.